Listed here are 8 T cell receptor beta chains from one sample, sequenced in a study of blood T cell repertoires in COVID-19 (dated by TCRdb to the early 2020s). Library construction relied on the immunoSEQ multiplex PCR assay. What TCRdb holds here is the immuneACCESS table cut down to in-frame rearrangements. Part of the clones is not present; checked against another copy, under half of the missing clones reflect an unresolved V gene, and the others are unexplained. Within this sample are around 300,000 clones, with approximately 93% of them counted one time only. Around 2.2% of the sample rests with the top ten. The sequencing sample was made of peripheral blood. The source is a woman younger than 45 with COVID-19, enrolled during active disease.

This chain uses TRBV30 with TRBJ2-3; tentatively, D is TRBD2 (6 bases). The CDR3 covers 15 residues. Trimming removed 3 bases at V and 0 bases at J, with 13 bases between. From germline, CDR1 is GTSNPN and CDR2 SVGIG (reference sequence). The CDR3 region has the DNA TGTGCCTGGAGCGGGAGCGGACCTAGCACAGATACGCAGTATTTT. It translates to CAWSGSGPSTDTQYF.

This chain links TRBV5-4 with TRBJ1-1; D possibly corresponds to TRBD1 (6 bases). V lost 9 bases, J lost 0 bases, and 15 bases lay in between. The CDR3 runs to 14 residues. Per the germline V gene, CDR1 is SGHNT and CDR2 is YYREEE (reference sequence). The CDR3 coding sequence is TGTGCCACCCACAGGGCAGGGTTGAACACTGAAGCTTTCTTT. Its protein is CATHRAGLNTEAFF.

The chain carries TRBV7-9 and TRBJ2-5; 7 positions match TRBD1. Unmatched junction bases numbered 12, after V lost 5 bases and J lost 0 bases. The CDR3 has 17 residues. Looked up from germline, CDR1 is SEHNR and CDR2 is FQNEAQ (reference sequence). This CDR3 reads CASSPAPGQRYQETQYF. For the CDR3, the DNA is TGTGCCAGCAGCCCCGCACCGGGACAGAGGTACCAAGAGACCCAGTACTTC.

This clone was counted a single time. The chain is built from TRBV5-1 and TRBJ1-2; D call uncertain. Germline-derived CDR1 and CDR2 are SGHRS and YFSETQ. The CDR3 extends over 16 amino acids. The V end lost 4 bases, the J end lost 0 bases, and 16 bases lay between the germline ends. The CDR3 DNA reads TGCGCCAGCAGCCAGGAGAGGGCAAACCCTAACTATGGCTACACCTTC. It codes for CASSQERANPNYGYTF.

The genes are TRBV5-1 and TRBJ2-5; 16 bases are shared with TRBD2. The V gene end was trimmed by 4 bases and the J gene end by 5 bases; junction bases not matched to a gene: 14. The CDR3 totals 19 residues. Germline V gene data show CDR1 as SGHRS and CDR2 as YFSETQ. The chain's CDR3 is CASSAPGTSGRALRETQYF. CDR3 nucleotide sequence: TGCGCCAGCAGCGCTCCCGGGACTAGCGGGAGGGCCCTCCGGGAGACCCAGTACTTC.

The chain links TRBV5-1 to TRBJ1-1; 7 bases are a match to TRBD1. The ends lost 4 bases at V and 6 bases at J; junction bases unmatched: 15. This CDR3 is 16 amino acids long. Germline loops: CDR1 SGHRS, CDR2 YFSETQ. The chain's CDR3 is CASSARTGNLGSEAFF. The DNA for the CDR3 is TGCGCCAGCAGCGCGCGGACAGGAAATCTTGGGTCTGAAGCTTTCTTT.

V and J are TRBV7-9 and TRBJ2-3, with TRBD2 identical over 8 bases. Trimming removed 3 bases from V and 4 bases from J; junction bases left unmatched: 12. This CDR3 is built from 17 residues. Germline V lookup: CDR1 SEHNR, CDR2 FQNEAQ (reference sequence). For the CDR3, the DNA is TGTGCCAGCAGCTTCCCGAAGGCCAGCGGGAGAGCAGATACGCAGTATTTT. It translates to CASSFPKASGRADTQYF.

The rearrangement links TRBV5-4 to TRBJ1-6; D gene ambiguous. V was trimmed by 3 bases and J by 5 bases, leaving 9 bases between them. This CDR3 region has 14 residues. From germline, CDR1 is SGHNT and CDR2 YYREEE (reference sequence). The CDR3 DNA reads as TGTGCCAGCAGCTCCGAGATGAATAATTCACCCCTCCACTTT. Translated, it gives CASSSEMNNSPLHF.